What follows are 30 T cell receptor beta chains derived from one specimen sequenced in a study of immune evolution from preneoplasia to lung adenocarcinoma. Assay used: immunoSEQ multiplex PCR; TCRdb lists only in-frame clones, some missing. Found here are just over 6,000 clones, 80% to 90% of them singletons; the top ten hold approximately 6.1%. Input material: FFPE adjacent normal lung tissue. Receptors were obtained from an older donor with lung adenocarcinoma.

The rearrangement uses TRBV29-1 and TRBJ2-3, with unresolved D. The length of the CDR3 is 14 residues. Trimming shortened V by 4 bases and J by 1 base, and 12 bases separated the two germline ends. Germline V CDR1 and CDR2: SQVTM, ANQGSEA. CDR3 in amino acids: CSVVRTPGTDTQYF. The CDR3 nucleotides read TGCAGCGTTGTTCGTACCCCAGGCACAGATACGCAGTATTTT.

The rearrangement links TRBV19 to TRBJ1-5; no firm D call. Trimming pared 6 bases from V and 3 bases from J, leaving 9 bases between. The germline CDR1 and CDR2 sequences are LNHDA and SQIVND (reference sequence). This CDR3 spans 13 amino acids. The CDR3 spells CASRLTFNQPQHF. The CDR3 region has the DNA TGTGCCAGTAGGTTGACATTCAATCAGCCCCAGCATTTT.

V usage is TRBV6-4 and J usage is TRBJ1-4; weak D call: TRBD1 (6 bases). The CDR3 extends over 14 amino acids. V gave up 5 bases and J gave up 2 bases, with 9 bases separating them. The germline gives CDR1 MRHNA, CDR2 SNTAGT. This CDR3 reads CASSHRATNEKLFF. The DNA for the CDR3 is TGTGCCAGCAGTCACAGGGCCACTAATGAAAAACTGTTTTTT.

This clone was recorded only once. The V gene is TRBV7-9, the J gene TRBJ2-5, with 10 positions matching TRBD1. Germline CDR1 reads SEHNR; CDR2 reads FQNEAQ (reference sequence). CDR3 length: 15 residues. After removal of 5 bases from V and 2 bases from J, the junction contained 5 bases not matched to a gene. This CDR3 is CASSTGQGRQETQYF. CDR3 nucleotides: TGTGCCAGCAGCACGGGACAGGGGAGACAAGAGACCCAGTACTTC.

This chain uses TRBV4-3 with TRBJ1-2, with 7 bases that match TRBD1. J gave up 2 bases and V 0 bases, and 3 bases lay outside the gene matches. CDR3 size: 15 residues. Germline CDR1 LGHNA, CDR2 YSLEER. The chain's CDR3 is CASSQEETGNYGYTF. The CDR3 DNA reads as TGCGCCAGCAGCCAAGAGGAGACAGGGAACTATGGCTACACCTTC.

The rearrangement links TRBV28 to TRBJ1-5; D is ambiguous. CDR3 length: 14 amino acids. V gave up 3 bases and J gave up 7 bases, with 13 bases separating them. Germline V gives CDR1 MDHEN, CDR2 SYDVKM. The CDR3 here is CASSLGGPNQPQHF. The DNA of the CDR3 is TGTGCCAGCAGTTTGGGAGGTCCCAACCAGCCCCAGCATTTT.

The V call is TRBV12-5, the J call TRBJ2-1, with D uncertain. The V end lost 2 bases, the J end lost 16 bases, and 12 bases lay between the germline ends. CDR1 is LGHNT, CDR2 FRNRAP, per germline. The CDR3 extends over 11 amino acids. CDR3: CASGLQATLFF. CDR3 nucleotides: TGTGCTAGTGGTTTGCAGGCCACACTCTTCTTC.

This chain links TRBV10-2 with TRBJ2-1; 10 positions match TRBD2. V trimming: 6 bases; J trimming: 0 bases; junction bases outside the gene matches: 14. The CDR3 has 19 amino acids. CDR1 is WSHSY, CDR2 SAAADI, per germline. The CDR3 is CASRPLAGASEGSYNEQFF. CDR3 in DNA: TGCGCCAGCAGGCCCCTAGCGGGAGCATCGGAAGGCTCCTACAATGAGCAGTTCTTC.

V gene TRBV11-1 combines with J gene TRBJ2-5; 8 bases line up with TRBD2. CDR3 size: 16 residues. CDR1 and CDR2 from the germline V gene are SGHAT and FQDESV (reference sequence). V dropped 1 base and J dropped 5; count of bases not matched to a gene: 9. CDR3 amino acids: CASSLDQRGTWETQYF. Here the CDR3 DNA reads TGTGCCAGCAGCTTAGACCAGCGGGGGACCTGGGAGACCCAGTACTTC.

The V gene is TRBV7-2, the J gene TRBJ2-1, with D unclear. CDR3 size: 11 residues. Germline V lookup: CDR1 SGHTA, CDR2 FQGNSA. V gave up 6 bases and J gave up 4 bases, with 4 bases separating them. This chain's CDR3 is CASRQYNEQFF. DNA for the CDR3: TGTGCCAGCAGACAATACAATGAGCAGTTCTTC.

V usage is TRBV6-6 and J usage is TRBJ1-2; 7 nucleotides align to TRBD1. Germline CDR1 reads MNHNY; CDR2 reads SVGAGI (reference sequence). Trimming took 10 bases from V and 8 from J; bases not matched to a gene: 10. The length of the CDR3 is 12 residues. CDR3 DNA: TGTGCCACCGTGACAGGGTATCGAGGCTACACCTTC. Its protein product is CATVTGYRGYTF.

The chain recombines TRBV6-5 with TRBJ1-5, with D unclear. Trimming left V 0 bases short and J 2 bases short, with 8 bases between. CDR1 MNHEY and CDR2 SVGAGI come from the germline V gene. The CDR3 runs 15 residues. The CDR3 sequence is CASSYSIVGNQPQHF. The CDR3 DNA reads TGTGCCAGCAGTTACTCGATCGTCGGCAATCAGCCCCAGCATTTT.

The sample holds one count of this clone. This chain uses TRBV11-3 with TRBJ2-7, with 11 bases aligning to TRBD2. The germline CDR1 and CDR2 sequences are SGHNT and YENEEA. CDR3 length: 14 amino acids. The V gene end was trimmed by 6 bases and the J gene end by 7 bases; junction bases not matched to a gene: 8. CDR3 nucleotides: TGTGCCAGCAGATCCGGGACTAGCGGTTGGGAGCAGTACTTC. This encodes CASRSGTSGWEQYF. The full variable domain, rest sourced from reference TRBV11-3 and TRBJ2-7, is EAGVVQSPRYKIIEKKQPVAFWCNPISGHNTLYWYLQNLGQGPELLIRYENEEAVDDSQLPKDRFSAERLKGVDSTLKIQPAELGDSAVYLCASRSGTSGWEQYFGPGTRLTVT.

The chain couples TRBV6-5 to TRBJ2-5; D not certain. CDR3 length: 11 residues. V was shortened by 5 bases and J by 5 bases, with 6 bases between the two germline ends. From germline, CDR1 is MNHEY and CDR2 SVGAGI. CDR3 coding DNA: TGTGCCAGCAGTCCTGGGGAGACCCAGTACTTC. This gives the protein CASSPGETQYF.

The rearrangement links TRBV4-3 to TRBJ2-3; D is unresolved. Trimming removed 1 base at V and 1 base at J, with 6 bases between. Germline V gene lookup returns CDR1 LGHNA and CDR2 YSLEER. There are 14 residues in the CDR3. CDR3 residues: CASSQGVGTDTQYF. The CDR3 nucleotides read TGCGCCAGCAGCCAAGGTGTGGGCACAGATACGCAGTATTTT.

This clone is a singleton in its sample. J is TRBJ1-5 and V is TRBV28; D might be TRBD1 (6 bases). The CDR3 is 17 residues long. V was trimmed by 2 bases and J by 6 bases, leaving 20 bases between them. Germline CDR1 and CDR2: MDHEN and SYDVKM. In DNA form, the CDR3 reads TGTGCCAGCAGTTTAGGGGGCATCCCGAAGGCGGTTCAGCCCCAGCATTTT. As protein: CASSLGGIPKAVQPQHF.

The chain combines TRBV2 with TRBJ1-2, with 8 nucleotides matching TRBD1. From germline, CDR1 is SNHLY and CDR2 FYNNEI. J lost 2 bases, V lost 7 bases, and 12 bases had no gene match. The length of the CDR3 is 16 residues. CDR3 DNA sequence: TGTGCCAGCACCCCAGTAGGACAGGGAACCAACTATGGCTACACCTTC. Amino acids: CASTPVGQGTNYGYTF.

The chain employs TRBV2 and TRBJ1-2; 9 bases are a match to TRBD1. Germline values: CDR1 SNHLY, CDR2 FYNNEI. The length of the CDR3 is 14 residues. Trimming took 5 bases from V and 4 from J; bases not matched to a gene: 5. The CDR3, as DNA: TGTGCCAGCAGTACAGGGGGCGCGGGCTATGGCTACACCTTC. Amino acid sequence: CASSTGGAGYGYTF.

J is TRBJ1-4 and V is TRBV18, with TRBD1 identical over 7 bases. Germline loops: CDR1 KGHSH, CDR2 LQKENI. The CDR3 contains 13 residues. Trimming took 2 bases from V and 7 from J; bases not matched to a gene: 1. The CDR3 nucleotides read TGTGCCAGCTCACCAGGGACAGCTGAAAAACTGTTTTTT. It translates to CASSPGTAEKLFF.

The chain uses TRBV5-1 and TRBJ2-3, with a tentative D call TRBD1 (5 bases). The CDR3 sequence is 13 residues long. Trimming stripped 4 bases from V and 7 bases from J, with 13 bases between. The V gene's germline CDR1 is SGHRS and CDR2 YFSETQ. Here the CDR3 DNA reads TGCGCCAGCAGCCCGAATACAGGAAATACGCAGTATTTT. This sequence encodes CASSPNTGNTQYF.

Written as DNA, the CDR3 is TGTGCCACCGCGCCCTTCATCGGGGAGCTGTTTTTT. Protein sequence: CATAPFIGELFF. The gene calls are TRBV6-6 and TRBJ2-2; D unclear. V lost 10 bases, J lost 7 bases, and 13 bases lay in between. The CDR3 loop spans 12 amino acids. Germline-derived CDR1 and CDR2 are MNHNY and SVGAGI (reference sequence).

The rearrangement links TRBV5-1 to TRBJ2-7; TRBD1 might be the D (6 bases). In germline, CDR1 is SGHRS, CDR2 YFSETQ. The CDR3 runs to 17 residues. The V gene lost 0 bases and the J gene lost 0 bases, with 16 bases spanning the gap. As DNA, the CDR3 is TGCGCCAGCAGCTTGGGGCTCAGGGGTTCGAGCTCCTACGAGCAGTACTTC. This translates into CASSLGLRGSSSYEQYF.

The rearrangement joins TRBV29-1 to TRBJ1-2; tentative D call: TRBD1 (6 bases). The CDR3 length is 14 residues. Germline lookup yields CDR1 SQVTM and CDR2 ANQGSEA. Trimming shortened V by 4 bases and J by 8 bases, and 20 bases separated the two germline ends. The CDR3, as DNA: TGCAGCGTTGGAGGGGGAAACGACGACTGGGGCTACACCTTC. The encoded protein is CSVGGGNDDWGYTF. Full variable domain (remainder filled in from reference TRBV29-1 and TRBJ1-2): SAVISQKPSRDICQRGTSLTIQCQVDSQVTMMFWYRQQPGQSLTLIATANQGSEATYESGFVIDKFPISRPNLTFSTLTVSNMSPEDSSIYLCSVGGGNDDWGYTFGSGTRLTVV.

The rearrangement uses TRBV2 and TRBJ1-1; D possibly corresponds to TRBD1 (5 bases). This CDR3 has 15 amino acids. Per germline, CDR1 SNHLY and CDR2 FYNNEI. The germline V and J ends were trimmed by 3 bases and 0 bases, with 11 bases remaining between them. The CDR3 sequence: CASSDGGRMNTEAFF. DNA for the CDR3: TGTGCCAGCAGTGACGGGGGACGGATGAACACTGAAGCTTTCTTT.

The V call is TRBV6-5, the J call TRBJ2-3; either TRBD1 or TRBD2 may supply D (5 bases each). CDR1 is MNHEY and CDR2 is SVGAGI in the germline V gene. This CDR3 comprises 15 residues. V lost 6 bases, J lost 6 bases, and 19 bases lay in between. Here the CDR3 reads CASRPRADWGDTQYF. For the CDR3, the DNA is TGTGCCAGCAGGCCACGCGCGGATTGGGGGGATACGCAGTATTTT.

The chain employs TRBV30 and TRBJ2-1, with D perhaps assigned TRBD1 or TRBD2 (5 bases each). V was clipped by 1 base and J by 6 bases, with 7 bases between them. This CDR3 is 12 amino acids long. Germline CDR1 is GTSNPN and CDR2 is SVGIG (reference sequence). The CDR3 DNA reads TGTGCCTGGAGTGGGGACGGCAATGAGCAGTTCTTC. This gives the protein CAWSGDGNEQFF.

In DNA, the CDR3 is TGCGCCAGCAATGTCTGGGTGGGGGAATCGAGCTCCTACGAGCAGTACTTC. Translation gives CASNVWVGESSSYEQYF. The V call is TRBV23-1, the J call TRBJ2-7; D possibly uses TRBD1 or TRBD2 (5 bases each). TRBV23-1 is an ORF, with its function uncertain. This CDR3 is built from 17 residues. Trimming removed 7 bases from V and 0 bases from J, with 22 bases in between.

The chain has TRBV9 and TRBJ1-1; 8 bases are a match to TRBD1. Germline trimming cut 3 bases from V and 6 bases from J; bases unmatched to any gene: 13. The CDR3 sequence is 16 residues long. Germline loops: CDR1 SGDLS, CDR2 YYNGEE. CDR3 loop: CASSGTPGTGSAEAFF. CDR3 in DNA: TGTGCCAGCAGCGGCACCCCCGGGACAGGTTCAGCTGAAGCTTTCTTT.

The chain carries TRBV6-5 and TRBJ2-7; TRBD1 matches 8 bases. The CDR3 totals 14 residues. Trimming at V came to 2 bases and at J to 5 bases, leaving 5 bases not matched to a gene. Looked up from germline, CDR1 is MNHEY and CDR2 is SVGAGI. This CDR3 reads CASSYNRGSDEQYF. The CDR3 coding sequence is TGTGCCAGCAGTTACAACAGGGGGTCGGACGAGCAGTACTTC.

This clone came up once. The chain combines TRBV7-3 with TRBJ2-1; 13 bases agree with TRBD2. Per the germline V gene, CDR1 is SGHTA and CDR2 is FQGTGA. Germline trimming cut 5 bases from V and 5 bases from J; bases unmatched to any gene: 3. This CDR3 is built from 15 residues. The chain's CDR3 is CASSQGLAGHNEQFF. For the CDR3, the DNA is TGTGCCAGCAGCCAGGGACTAGCGGGACACAATGAGCAGTTCTTC. Looking up the rest from reference TRBV7-3 and TRBJ2-1 gives the full variable domain: GAGVSQTPSNKVTEKGKYVELRCDPISGHTALYWYRQSLGQGPEFLIYFQGTGAADDSGLPNDRFFAVRPEGSVSTLKIQRTERGDSAVYLCASSQGLAGHNEQFFGPGTRLTVL.